The clone carrying this T cell receptor (beta chain) has only one observation. The data were produced by immunoSEQ multiplex PCR, yet TCRdb's version contains in-frame clones alone and is incomplete. The repertoire includes 250,000 to 300,000 clones, 65% to 90% of them detected once, and more than 4.5% sits in the top ten. CDR3 length equals 13 residues. The ends were cut back, 6 bases at V and 3 bases at J, with 9 bases in the middle. Looked up from germline, CDR1 is MNHEY and CDR2 is SVGAGI. The data derive from a study of blood T cell repertoires in COVID-19. This sequence was found in a man aged 50 or older with active or convalescent COVID-19. Material for sequencing was peripheral blood. V and J are TRBV6-5 and TRBJ1-5, with D possibly TRBD1 on 5 matching bases. CDR3 bases: TGTGCCAGCAGGCAGGGCGTCAATCAGCCCCAGCATTTT. Protein product: CASRQGVNQPQHF.